A selection of T cell receptor beta chains follows, all from one sample in a study of T cell repertoires in cytomegalovirus infection. Using its own MiXCR run on the reads, TCRdb lists one record per CDR3 protein. The repertoire holds fewer than 200,000 distinct CDR3 sequences, with around 20% as singletons. The sample was PBMCs. The source of these receptors is a human donor in good health (CMV status not recorded). Some clones in this sample may be carry-over from other donors' samples. The CDR3 runs from the conserved cysteine through the conserved F or W. D genes are given only for firm matches. The size field is filled for only some rows; it gives once, few, many or a size class.

J gene	V gene	D gene	clone size	CDR3 DNA	CDR3 protein
TRBJ2-7	TRBV7-9	.	many	TGTGCCAGCAGAGATTTTCCCGGGACCCGCTCCTACGAGCAGTACTTC	CASRDFPGTRSYEQYF
TRBJ1-3	TRBV7-2	.	few	TGTGCCAGCAGCTTATGGGGGGCACCTGGAAACACCATATATTTT	CASSLWGAPGNTIYF
TRBJ1-1	TRBV6-2/TRBV6-3	.	.	TGTGCCAGCAGTTCCCGGGGGGGGATGAGCACTGAAGCTTTCTTT	CASSSRGGMSTEAFF
TRBJ2-2	TRBV5-6	.	few	TGTGCCAGCAGCTTGGGGGGGACGATTACCGGGGAGCTGTTTTTT	CASSLGGTITGELFF
TRBJ2-7	TRBV12-3/TRBV12-4	TRBD1	few	TGTGCCAGCAGTCAAAGGGGACAGGGATCCGACGAGCAGTACTTC	CASSQRGQGSDEQYF
TRBJ2-7	TRBV11-2	.	.	TGTGCCAGCAGCTTACGGCCGACCTGGGAGCAGTACTTC	CASSLRPTWEQYF
TRBJ1-5	TRBV12-3/TRBV12-4	.	.	TGTGCCAGCAGTTTAAGCGGGGATAGCAATCAGCCCCAGCGTTTT	CASSLSGDSNQPQRF
TRBJ2-5	TRBV11-3	.	.	TGTGCCAGCAGCTTAGTTTTGCGGACTTCCCAAGAGACCCAGTACTTC	CASSLVLRTSQETQYF
TRBJ2-4	TRBV7-6	.	few	TGTGCCAGCAGCTTAACAGAGGCGGGATCCAAAAACATTCAGTACTTC	CASSLTEAGSKNIQYF
TRBJ2-2	TRBV12-3/TRBV12-4	.	.	TGTGCCAGCAGAACCGACAGAGAAAGAGGCGGGGAGCTGTTTTTT	CASRTDRERGGELFF
TRBJ1-1	TRBV7-2	.	.	TGTGCCAGCAGCCCTAACAGAAACACTGAAGCTTTCTTT	CASSPNRNTEAFF
TRBJ1-1	TRBV11-2	.	.	TGTGCCAGCACCGGCAACACTGAAGCTTTCTTT	CASTGNTEAFF
TRBJ1-6	TRBV2	TRBD1	.	TGTGCCAGCAGCCCGGGACAGAGATATAATTCACCCCTCCACTTT	CASSPGQRYNSPLHF
TRBJ1-2	TRBV19	.	.	TGTGCCAGTAGTTCCAACGGAGTGATCTATGGCTACACCTTC	CASSSNGVIYGYTF
TRBJ1-1	TRBV7-8	.	.	TGTGCCAGCAGCTTAGTAGGTTATGACACTGAAGCTTTCTTT	CASSLVGYDTEAFF
TRBJ1-1	TRBV7-9	.	many	TGTGCCAGCAGCTCTACAGGGCTCTCTGAAGCTTTCTTT	CASSSTGLSEAFF
TRBJ2-1	TRBV6-1	TRBD1	.	TGTGCCAGCAGTAGGGGGACAGGGGACAATGAGCAGTTCTTC	CASSRGTGDNEQFF
TRBJ2-5	TRBV20-1	TRBD2	few	TGCAGTGCTAGGCGGGGGGCGGGTCAAGAGACCCAGTACTTC	CSARRGAGQETQYF
TRBJ1-5	TRBV7-8	.	many	TGTGCCAGCAGCTTAGAGCAGGCCCGGCCCCAGCATTTT	CASSLEQARPQHF
TRBJ2-6	TRBV4-3	.	many	TGCGCCAGCAGCCATGTTACGTCTGGGTTTGGGGCCAACGTCCTGACTTTC	CASSHVTSGFGANVLTF
TRBJ1-2	TRBV5-6	.	.	TGTGCCAGCAGCTTGTTGCAGGTTAATAACTATGGCTACACCTTC	CASSLLQVNNYGYTF
TRBJ1-1	TRBV4-1	.	.	TGCGCCAGCAGCCAAAGTGGGACGAGCAAGGCTTTCTTT	CASSQSGTSKAFF
TRBJ1-2	TRBV12-3/TRBV12-4	.	many	TGTGCCAGCAGTTCTATCGCCTATGGCTACACCTTC	CASSSIAYGYTF
TRBJ1-6	TRBV7-1	.	.	TGTGCCAGCAGCCCCGGGTCCGCGGCCAATTCACCCCTCCACTTT	CASSPGSAANSPLHF
TRBJ2-1	TRBV7-2	TRBD2	many	TGTGCCAGCAGCTTCTCGGGAGGGGCCGTTGGGAATGAGCAGTTCTTC	CASSFSGGAVGNEQFF
TRBJ2-1	TRBV7-2	TRBD2	many	TGTGCCAGCAGCTACACCGGGACTAGCCCCAATGAGCAGTTCTTC	CASSYTGTSPNEQFF
TRBJ2-5	TRBV11-3	.	few	TGTGCCAGCAGTCTAGCATGGGTTGCGTTCGGAACGGGAGAAGAAGAGACCCAGTACTTC	CASSLAWVAFGTGEEETQYF
TRBJ2-1	TRBV29-1	.	.	TGCAGCGGCGGACAGAACAATGAGCAGTTCTTC	CSGGQNNEQFF
TRBJ1-2	TRBV19	.	.	TGTGCCAGCCAAAGACAGGTGGGCTATGGCTACACCTTC	CASQRQVGYGYTF
TRBJ1-1	TRBV12-3/TRBV12-4	.	.	TGTGCCAGCAGTTTCCCAGGGGTCACTGAAGCTTTCTTT	CASSFPGVTEAFF
TRBJ2-1	TRBV24-1	.	few	TGTGCCACCAGTGACCCCATATCCCCGGCGGATGAGCAGTTCTTC	CATSDPISPADEQFF
TRBJ2-5	TRBV20-1	.	many	TGCAGTGCCAACCCAACCCGGGGTCGGCAAGAGACCCAGTACTTC	CSANPTRGRQETQYF
TRBJ2-2	TRBV6-6	TRBD2	.	TGTGCCAGCAGTTACTCGCGCGGGAGGGCCGCCGGGGAGCTGTTTTTT	CASSYSRGRAAGELFF
TRBJ2-7	TRBV7-8	.	.	TGTGCCAGCAGCTTAGCAACCACTCCCTACGAGCAGTACTTC	CASSLATTPYEQYF
TRBJ1-1	TRBV7-8	.	many	TGTGCCAGCATCGGGGGAATGAACACTGAAGCTTTCTTT	CASIGGMNTEAFF
TRBJ2-5	TRBV29-1	.	.	TGCAGCGCCTTGAGAGGAGGAGAGACCCAGTACTTC	CSALRGGETQYF
TRBJ1-6	TRBV12-3/TRBV12-4	.	.	TGTGCCAGCAGCCCGAGCGGGGGTAATTCACCCCTCCACTTT	CASSPSGGNSPLHF
TRBJ2-7	TRBV7-3	.	.	TGTGCCAGCAGCTCCCCGGGGCAGCAGAGCTCCTACGAGCAGTACTTC	CASSSPGQQSSYEQYF
TRBJ2-3	TRBV25-1	.	many	TGTGCCAGCAGTGGGGGGACATCTAACACAGATACGCAGTATTTT	CASSGGTSNTDTQYF
TRBJ2-7	TRBV5-1	.	.	TGCGCCAGCAGCAAGACAGATCCCTACGAGCAGTACTTC	CASSKTDPYEQYF
TRBJ2-1	TRBV4-2	.	.	TGTGCCAGCAGCCCTCTCAAGGGCACCCTGAGCTCCTACAATGAGCAGTTCTTC	CASSPLKGTLSSYNEQFF
TRBJ2-1	TRBV6-1	TRBD1	.	TGTGCCAGCCAGATTACAGGGGTCAATGAGCAGTTCTTC	CASQITGVNEQFF
TRBJ2-7	TRBV20-1	.	few	TGCAGTGCTAGAGATCTCTTGGCGCAGTACTTC	CSARDLLAQYF
TRBJ1-1	TRBV19	.	.	TGTGCCAGTAGCCGGACGGACATGAACACTGAAGCTTTCTTT	CASSRTDMNTEAFF
TRBJ2-3	TRBV4-1	.	few	TGCGCCAGCAGCGGTATCGGGGGGCTCACAGATACGCAGTATTTT	CASSGIGGLTDTQYF